The present TCR beta chain was sequenced within a study of immune evolution from preneoplasia to lung adenocarcinoma. Germline-derived CDR1 and CDR2 are SGHRS and YFSETQ. Trimming removed 2 bases at V and 10 bases at J, with 16 bases between. The CDR3 spans 15 residues. This clone showed up just once. Repertoires were generated with immunoSEQ multiplex PCR, while TCRdb's copy carries only in-frame clones and drops some. The sample contains 3,000 to 4,500 clones, 76% of which appear only once. The V gene is TRBV5-1, the J gene TRBJ1-6; tentatively, D is TRBD1 (6 bases). This clonotype was obtained from a person aged 60-80 years with lung adenocarcinoma. The sample consisted of FFPE minimally invasive lung adenocarcinoma tissue. The CDR3 protein is CASSLREGGQSPLHF. CDR3 coding DNA: TGCGCCAGCAGCTTAAGGGAAGGGGGGCAATCACCCCTCCACTTT.